This T cell receptor (beta chain) was recovered during a study of brain T cells in children with intractable seizures. A note on this clone: Its specificity is not known.

Clones were sequenced by immunoSEQ multiplex PCR, and TCRdb holds only the in-frame ones, with some missing. The top ten hold around 5% of the sample, which has hundreds of thousands of clones, over 90% seen once. This CDR3 is 13 amino acids long. CDR1 and CDR2 (germline): SGHDT, YYEEEE. Trimming removed 2 bases at V and 2 bases at J, with 7 bases between. Sample time point: blood from clinic visit 5 months post-surgery; TSC patient then seizure free. Only cases whose brain tissue showed the highest T cell transcript signatures were sequenced. Study-wide results and caveats: HCMV serostatus was not known, and viral specificity came from CDR3 similarity only. Clones missing pre-surgery may reflect undersampling of that blood sample.

The gene calls are TRBV5-6 and TRBJ1-2, with a possible D match to TRBD1 (5 bases). The sequenced sample was peripheral blood, obtained roughly 5 months after surgery. The TCR originated in a boy in the first two years of life with tuberous sclerosis and intractable seizures. CDR3 coding DNA: TGTGCCAGCAGCTTCGGGACCAACTATGGCTACACCTTC. Translation gives CASSFGTNYGYTF.